This T cell receptor beta chain was retrieved from a study of T-cell memory formation after mild COVID-19. About the study: Largely, the TCR clusters proved donor specific. Whole-study results and caveats: Contracting clones from day 15 to 85 had balanced CD4/CD8; later expanders favoured CD4+. Those CD4+ clones that contracted were mainly in CM and EM (CD8+ ones in EMRA). The study detected some responding clones in pre-infection memory, suggesting cross-reactive memory joined.

This clonotype was seen a handful of times. The target antigen is unknown. The germline V gene encodes CDR1 SGHTA and CDR2 FQGNSA. The CDR3 has 18 amino acids. Trimming removed 1 base at V and 1 base at J, with 17 bases between. Using its own MiXCR run on the 5' RACE reads, TCRdb lists one record per CDR3 protein. The sample yields 200,000 to 250,000 distinct CDR3 sequences, approximately 10% seen once. The TCR sequence derives from a man younger than 30 who had mild COVID-19 (a few samples of this study predate the infection). Cell type and time point are not known. The J gene is TRBJ1-5, the V gene TRBV7-2, with a weak D call TRBD1 (5 bases). The specimen was PBMCs or a T cell subset sorted from them (not recorded which). The CDR3 nucleotides are TGTGCCAGCAGCTTAGTCTCCTTGGGGCAGGGCAGCAATCAGCCCCAGCATTTT. Encoded protein: CASSLVSLGQGSNQPQHF.